A selection of T cell receptor beta chains follows, all from one sample in a study of CD4 T cells in relation to SARS-CoV-2 and coronaviruses. Data came from immunoSEQ multiplex PCR; TCRdb stores just in-frame clones and leaves some out. Of tens of thousands of clones in the sample, just over 90% were seen once. The sample taken for sequencing was naive CD4+ T cells from PBMCs. The origin of the receptors is an adult with COVID-19. Each CDR3 is given with its conserved first and last residue. Each record gives: CDR3 DNA, CDR3 protein, D gene, J gene, V gene, clone size. A D gene is named only where the DNA matches it firmly. Clone size is shown for a subset of rows, as once, few, many or a class of expanded clone.

CDR3nt: TGCGCCAGCAGAAACGGACTAGCGGGGATCTACGAGCAGTACTTC
CDR3aa: CASRNGLAGIYEQYF
d_gene: TRBD2
j_gene: TRBJ2-7
v_gene: TRBV5-1
abundance: .

CDR3nt: TGTGCCAGCAGCCCCTACAGGGCCGACACTGAAGCTTTCTTT
CDR3aa: CASSPYRADTEAFF
d_gene: .
j_gene: TRBJ1-1
v_gene: TRBV9
abundance: few

CDR3nt: TGTGCCAGCAGTTTACCAGGGGCGGCAGATACGCAGTATTTT
CDR3aa: CASSLPGAADTQYF
d_gene: .
j_gene: TRBJ2-3
v_gene: TRBV28
abundance: once

CDR3nt: TGTGCCAGTAGACGAGGGGGCTCCTACGAGCAGTACTTC
CDR3aa: CASRRGGSYEQYF
d_gene: .
j_gene: TRBJ2-7
v_gene: TRBV19
abundance: once

CDR3nt: TGTGCCAGCAATGGGTGGCGGAGGGCCTACAATGAGCAGTTCTTC
CDR3aa: CASNGWRRAYNEQFF
d_gene: .
j_gene: TRBJ2-1
v_gene: TRBV7-9
abundance: once

CDR3nt: TGTGCCAGCAGGACTCAACTCCGGGACAGGGGACGTCGCGAGCAGTACTTC
CDR3aa: CASRTQLRDRGRREQYF
d_gene: TRBD1
j_gene: TRBJ2-7
v_gene: TRBV28
abundance: .

CDR3nt: TGTGCCAGTCTTCGGACACCGAACACTGAAGCTTTCTTT
CDR3aa: CASLRTPNTEAFF
d_gene: .
j_gene: TRBJ1-1
v_gene: TRBV18
abundance: .

CDR3nt: TGCAGCGTTGTAGTCCGACTAGCGGGAGAACTGGTCTTCGAGCAGTACTTC
CDR3aa: CSVVVRLAGELVFEQYF
d_gene: TRBD2
j_gene: TRBJ2-7
v_gene: TRBV29-1
abundance: once

CDR3nt: TGTGCCAGCTCACCAGGACTCAGGGGATACACCGGGGAGCTGTTTTTT
CDR3aa: CASSPGLRGYTGELFF
d_gene: .
j_gene: TRBJ2-2
v_gene: TRBV18
abundance: once

CDR3nt: TGTGCCAGCAGAGAGGACAGGGTGTTCAATCAGCCCCAGCATTTT
CDR3aa: CASREDRVFNQPQHF
d_gene: TRBD1
j_gene: TRBJ1-5
v_gene: TRBV6-6
abundance: .

CDR3nt: TGTGCCAGCACCGACAGGGGTCGCGAGACCCAGTACTTC
CDR3aa: CASTDRGRETQYF
d_gene: TRBD1
j_gene: TRBJ2-5
v_gene: TRBV12-3/TRBV12-4
abundance: .

CDR3nt: TGTGCCAGCAGCGTTCGGGGGTACGGCTATGGCTACACCTTC
CDR3aa: CASSVRGYGYGYTF
d_gene: .
j_gene: TRBJ1-2
v_gene: TRBV9
abundance: .

CDR3nt: TGTGCCACCAGCAGAGGGACAGGGAAAGATCAGCCCCAGCATTTT
CDR3aa: CATSRGTGKDQPQHF
d_gene: TRBD1
j_gene: TRBJ1-5
v_gene: TRBV15
abundance: .

CDR3nt: TGTGCCAGCAGCCGCGCGCCCTCCGGGACTAGCTCCAAAAACATTCAGTACTTC
CDR3aa: CASSRAPSGTSSKNIQYF
d_gene: TRBD2
j_gene: TRBJ2-4
v_gene: TRBV3-1/TRBV3-2
abundance: .

CDR3nt: TGTGCCAGCAGTTTAGCCGCACAGACCTATGGCTACACCTTC
CDR3aa: CASSLAAQTYGYTF
d_gene: .
j_gene: TRBJ1-2
v_gene: TRBV28
abundance: .

CDR3nt: TGTGCCAGCAGTGAATGGACAGGGGGCAGTTACGAGCAGTACTTC
CDR3aa: CASSEWTGGSYEQYF
d_gene: TRBD1
j_gene: TRBJ2-7
v_gene: TRBV6-1
abundance: .

CDR3nt: TGTGCCAGCAGTGGACAGGGGAACACTGAAGCTTTCTTT
CDR3aa: CASSGQGNTEAFF
d_gene: TRBD1
j_gene: TRBJ1-1
v_gene: TRBV2
abundance: once

CDR3nt: TGCGCCAGCAGCCAAGAATCGACTCGACAAGACTTC
CDR3aa: CASSQESTRQDF
d_gene: .
j_gene: TRBJ2-7
v_gene: TRBV3-1/TRBV3-2
abundance: .

CDR3nt: TGTGCCAGCAGTCCAGACAGGGGGAAGCCCCAGCATTTT
CDR3aa: CASSPDRGKPQHF
d_gene: TRBD1
j_gene: TRBJ1-5
v_gene: TRBV6-5
abundance: .

CDR3nt: TGTGCCAGTAGTATTGAGGGAGCCGGGGCCAACGTCCTGACTTTC
CDR3aa: CASSIEGAGANVLTF
d_gene: .
j_gene: TRBJ2-6
v_gene: TRBV19
abundance: .

CDR3nt: TGTGCCACCAGTGAGATTGGGACAGGCCCTCAAGAGACCCAGTACTTC
CDR3aa: CATSEIGTGPQETQYF
d_gene: TRBD1
j_gene: TRBJ2-5
v_gene: TRBV24-1
abundance: .

CDR3nt: TGTGCCAGCAGCTTGTCCAGGGTTGAGACCCAGTACTTC
CDR3aa: CASSLSRVETQYF
d_gene: .
j_gene: TRBJ2-5
v_gene: TRBV6-6
abundance: once

CDR3nt: TGTGCCAGCAGTTCAGGGACAGGGGGTTTCTACGAGCAGTACTTC
CDR3aa: CASSSGTGGFYEQYF
d_gene: TRBD1
j_gene: TRBJ2-7
v_gene: TRBV28
abundance: .

CDR3nt: TGTGCCAGCTCACCTTCTCCGAATCAGCCCCAGCATTTT
CDR3aa: CASSPSPNQPQHF
d_gene: .
j_gene: TRBJ1-5
v_gene: TRBV18
abundance: few

CDR3nt: TGTGCCAGTAGTATAGGGTCCGGGACAGGGGCCTACGAGCAGTACTTC
CDR3aa: CASSIGSGTGAYEQYF
d_gene: TRBD1
j_gene: TRBJ2-7
v_gene: TRBV19
abundance: .

CDR3nt: TGCGCCAGCAGCCAAGATATGGACAGGGGGACCTTCTACAATGAGCAGTTCTTC
CDR3aa: CASSQDMDRGTFYNEQFF
d_gene: TRBD1
j_gene: TRBJ2-1
v_gene: TRBV4-1
abundance: .

CDR3nt: TGTGCCAGCAGCTTTGGAACTACCACAGTCGCAAGCTCCTACAATGAGCAGTTCTTC
CDR3aa: CASSFGTTTVASSYNEQFF
d_gene: .
j_gene: TRBJ2-1
v_gene: TRBV7-8
abundance: .

CDR3nt: TGTGCCAGCAGCCCTACATTTCGCTCCTACGAGCAGTACTTC
CDR3aa: CASSPTFRSYEQYF
d_gene: .
j_gene: TRBJ2-7
v_gene: TRBV13
abundance: once

CDR3nt: TGTGCCAGTAGTGAGGGACAGGGGAGGTACAATGAGCAGTTCTTC
CDR3aa: CASSEGQGRYNEQFF
d_gene: TRBD1
j_gene: TRBJ2-1
v_gene: TRBV19
abundance: .

CDR3nt: TGTGCCAGCTCACCAGGGCGCCGTACCGATGAGCAGTTCTTC
CDR3aa: CASSPGRRTDEQFF
d_gene: .
j_gene: TRBJ2-1
v_gene: TRBV18
abundance: .

CDR3nt: TGCGCCAGCAGCCTTGCAGCGGGACCCCTCAATGAGCAGTTCTTC
CDR3aa: CASSLAAGPLNEQFF
d_gene: TRBD2
j_gene: TRBJ2-1
v_gene: TRBV5-1
abundance: .

CDR3nt: TGTGCCAGCAGCCCCGGGTGGGGGAGAGTAGTTTACGAGCAGTACTTC
CDR3aa: CASSPGWGRVVYEQYF
d_gene: .
j_gene: TRBJ2-7
v_gene: TRBV7-2
abundance: .

CDR3nt: TGTGCCAGCAGCCAAGGTCGGTTGGTTTTGGCTTGCGGGAGGATGCAGTCTGGGGCCAACGTCCTGACTTTC
CDR3aa: CASSQGRLVLACGRMQSGANVLTF
d_gene: TRBD2
j_gene: TRBJ2-6
v_gene: TRBV3-1/TRBV3-2
abundance: .

CDR3nt: TGTGCCTGGAGTGGGACAGTGAACACTGAAGCTTTCTTT
CDR3aa: CAWSGTVNTEAFF
d_gene: .
j_gene: TRBJ1-1
v_gene: TRBV30
abundance: few

CDR3nt: TGTGCCAGCAGGCAAGCGGGAGTCTACAATGAGCAGTTCTTC
CDR3aa: CASRQAGVYNEQFF
d_gene: TRBD2
j_gene: TRBJ2-1
v_gene: TRBV2
abundance: .

CDR3nt: TGCGCCAGCAATATAGGGGCGAACAATGAGCAGTTCTTC
CDR3aa: CASNIGANNEQFF
d_gene: .
j_gene: TRBJ2-1
v_gene: TRBV5-1
abundance: .

CDR3nt: TGTGCCAGCAGTTCGTTAGGGCGTCGGGAGACCCAGTACTTC
CDR3aa: CASSSLGRRETQYF
d_gene: .
j_gene: TRBJ2-5
v_gene: TRBV6-5
abundance: .

CDR3nt: TGTGCCAGCAGTTTATGGGGTGTAGGGGGCGCGGAGACCCAGTACTTC
CDR3aa: CASSLWGVGGAETQYF
d_gene: TRBD1
j_gene: TRBJ2-5
v_gene: TRBV27
abundance: .

CDR3nt: TGTGCCATCAGTGGTATTTCAGCCCGGGGCTCTAGCACAGATACGCAGTATTTT
CDR3aa: CAISGISARGSSTDTQYF
d_gene: .
j_gene: TRBJ2-3
v_gene: TRBV10-3
abundance: .

CDR3nt: TGTGCCAGCACCCTATTGGGAACGATCTACGAGCAGTACTTC
CDR3aa: CASTLLGTIYEQYF
d_gene: .
j_gene: TRBJ2-7
v_gene: TRBV6-6
abundance: .